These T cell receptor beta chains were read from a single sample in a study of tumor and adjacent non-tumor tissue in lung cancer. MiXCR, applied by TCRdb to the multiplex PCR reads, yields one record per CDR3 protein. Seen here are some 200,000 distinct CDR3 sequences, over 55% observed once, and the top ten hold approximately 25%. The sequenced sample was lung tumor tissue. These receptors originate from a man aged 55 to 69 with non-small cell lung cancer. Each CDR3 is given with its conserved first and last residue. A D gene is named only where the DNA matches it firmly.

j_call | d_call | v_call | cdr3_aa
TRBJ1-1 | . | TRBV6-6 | CASSYQRDTEAFF
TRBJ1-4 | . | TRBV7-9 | CVSSLDAGLKGEKLFF
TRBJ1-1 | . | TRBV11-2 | CASSLGTRAMCTEAFF
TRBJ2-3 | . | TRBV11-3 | CAGTTDTQYF
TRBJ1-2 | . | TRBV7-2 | CASSPTGYGYTF
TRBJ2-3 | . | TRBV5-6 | CASRTEGDTQYF
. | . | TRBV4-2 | CVGSQDTGRQPQYF
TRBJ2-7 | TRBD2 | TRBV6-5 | CASKEIGLAGPREYF
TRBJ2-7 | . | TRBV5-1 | CASSIQGIGGTFSYEQYF
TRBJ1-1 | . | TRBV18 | CASSVTTNTEAFF
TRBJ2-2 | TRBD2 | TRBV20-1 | CSTREVSGRAATGELFF
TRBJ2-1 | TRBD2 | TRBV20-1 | CSARDYIREGRNEQFF
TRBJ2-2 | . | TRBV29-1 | CSVGQSDGELFF
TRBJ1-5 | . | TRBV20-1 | CSAQTRTAGFDQPQHF
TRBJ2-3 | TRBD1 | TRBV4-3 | CASSRGQGATGTQYF
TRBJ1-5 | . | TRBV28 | CARRFTGSGQPQHF
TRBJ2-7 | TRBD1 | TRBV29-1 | CSVDRRQGDYEQYF
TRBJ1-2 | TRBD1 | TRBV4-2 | CARSQAQQGIVGYTF
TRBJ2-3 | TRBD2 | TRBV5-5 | CASSLQSGRGLDTQYF
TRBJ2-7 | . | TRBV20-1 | CSTRDPWATYEQCF
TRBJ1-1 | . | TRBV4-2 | CASSLETEGAEGFF
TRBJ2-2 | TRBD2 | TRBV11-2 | CASSYGLAGGTGELFF
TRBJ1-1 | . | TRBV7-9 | CASSLGGQNIEAFF
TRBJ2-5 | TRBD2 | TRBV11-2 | CASNSGTIRTSGGETLYF
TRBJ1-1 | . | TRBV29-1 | CSIEGESAEGFF
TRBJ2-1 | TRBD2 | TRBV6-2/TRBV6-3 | CASNRPRLAGRYEQFF
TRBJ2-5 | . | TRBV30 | CAWSPGEETQYF
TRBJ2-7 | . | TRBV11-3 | CASSYMTGPSYKQYF
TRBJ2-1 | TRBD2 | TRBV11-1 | CASLSRLAGGNNEQFF
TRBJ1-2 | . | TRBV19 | CASSIRTGLRYGYTF
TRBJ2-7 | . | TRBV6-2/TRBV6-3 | CGTTPGVGEQYF
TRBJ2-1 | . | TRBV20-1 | CSATPARLWAINEQFF
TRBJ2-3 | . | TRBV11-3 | CTSSFESLNTDTQYF
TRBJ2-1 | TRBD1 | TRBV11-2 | CVSSLAHRGNEHFF
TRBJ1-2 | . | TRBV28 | CASSPPWSSVYGYTF
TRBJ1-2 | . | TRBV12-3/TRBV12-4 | CVSSFMSVRTTNYGYTF
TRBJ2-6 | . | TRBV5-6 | CASGFLWVSGAYVLTF
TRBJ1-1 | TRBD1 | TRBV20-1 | CSAKRDRETEAFF
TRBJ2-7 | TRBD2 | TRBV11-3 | CASSLGWEREKYEQYF
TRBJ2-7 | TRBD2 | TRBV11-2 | CASRGVGEGYGQYF
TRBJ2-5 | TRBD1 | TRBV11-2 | CASSFTGGETQYF
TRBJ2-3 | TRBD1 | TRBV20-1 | CCASRRDRRRTDTQYF
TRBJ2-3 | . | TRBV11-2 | CASSLNPITDTQYF
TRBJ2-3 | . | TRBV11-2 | CVSSSTTTHTDTQYF
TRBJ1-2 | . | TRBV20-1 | CSARDGEIAYGYTF
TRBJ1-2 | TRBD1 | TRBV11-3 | CASSLGQGPDGYTF
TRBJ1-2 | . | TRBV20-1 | CSAREFSTTGSRGGYTF
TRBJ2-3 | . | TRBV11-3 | CASSLAKFGGTQYF
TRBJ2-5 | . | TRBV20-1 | CSAIGGQETQYF
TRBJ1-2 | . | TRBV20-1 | CSARDSRTSNGYTF
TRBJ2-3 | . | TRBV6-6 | CPSSYPEARYTDTQYF
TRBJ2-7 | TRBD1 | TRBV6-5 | CASSTDRGIEQYF
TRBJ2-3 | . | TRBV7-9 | CASSLGGRVGDTQYF
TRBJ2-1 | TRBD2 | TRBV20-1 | CSAKLLAERLNEQFF
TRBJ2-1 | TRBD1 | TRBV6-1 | CASNHPGQLNNEQFF
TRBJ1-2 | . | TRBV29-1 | CSAERQAIYGYTF
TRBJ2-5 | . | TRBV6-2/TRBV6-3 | CASSYVTPLGQYF
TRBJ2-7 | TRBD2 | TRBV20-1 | CTAIGGDPEQYF